This TCR beta chain was observed in a study of blood T cell repertoires in COVID-19. Study-level information: PBMCs, B-cell-depleted T cells, or T cells provided the cDNA or gDNA that made up the material.

The length of the CDR3 is 16 residues. Germline V gene sequence: CDR1 SGHVS, CDR2 FQNEAQ. The V end was cut by 2 bases, the J end by 0 bases, with 11 bases between. Libraries were prepared by immunoSEQ multiplex PCR; TCRdb keeps only in-frame clonotypes and omits some of them. This sample has 100,000 to 150,000 clones, with 80% to 90% found just once. This clonotype originated in a man aged 70-80 years with active or convalescent COVID-19. Specimen: peripheral blood. The rearrangement links TRBV7-8 to TRBJ2-1; D ambiguous. CDR3 DNA sequence: TGTGCCAGCAGCTTAACGAGGCCGGTCTCCTACAATGAGCAGTTCTTC. The encoded protein is CASSLTRPVSYNEQFF.